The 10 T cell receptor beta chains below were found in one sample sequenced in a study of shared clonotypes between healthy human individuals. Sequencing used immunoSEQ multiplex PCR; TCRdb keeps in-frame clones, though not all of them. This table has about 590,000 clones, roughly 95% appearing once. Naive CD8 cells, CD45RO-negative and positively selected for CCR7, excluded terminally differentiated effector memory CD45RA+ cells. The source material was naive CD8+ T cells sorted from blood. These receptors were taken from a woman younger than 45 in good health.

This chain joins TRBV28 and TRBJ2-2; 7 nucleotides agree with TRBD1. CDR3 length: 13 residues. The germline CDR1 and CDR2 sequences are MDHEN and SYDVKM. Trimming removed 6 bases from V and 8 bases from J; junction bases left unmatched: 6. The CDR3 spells CASRPTGAGELFF. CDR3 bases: TGTGCCAGCAGACCCACAGGGGCGGGGGAGCTGTTTTTT.

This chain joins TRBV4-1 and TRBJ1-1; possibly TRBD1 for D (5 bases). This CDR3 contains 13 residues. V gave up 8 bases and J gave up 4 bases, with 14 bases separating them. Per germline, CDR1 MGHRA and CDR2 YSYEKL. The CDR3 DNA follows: TGCGCCAGCGGGGACTGGGTTGGCACTGAAGCTTTCTTT. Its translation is CASGDWVGTEAFF.

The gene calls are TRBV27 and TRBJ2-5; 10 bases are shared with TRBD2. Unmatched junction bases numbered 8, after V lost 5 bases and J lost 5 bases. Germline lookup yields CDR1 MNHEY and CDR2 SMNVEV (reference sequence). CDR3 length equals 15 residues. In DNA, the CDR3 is TGTGCCAGCAGTCCGGGACTAGCGCGGGGCGAGACCCAGTACTTC. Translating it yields CASSPGLARGETQYF.

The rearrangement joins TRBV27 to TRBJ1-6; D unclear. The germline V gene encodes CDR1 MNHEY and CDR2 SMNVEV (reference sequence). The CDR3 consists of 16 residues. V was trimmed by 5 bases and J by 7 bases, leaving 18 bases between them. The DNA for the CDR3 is TGTGCCAGCAGTCTAGGCTCCGGGATAATAAATTCACCCCTCCACTTT. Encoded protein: CASSLGSGIINSPLHF.

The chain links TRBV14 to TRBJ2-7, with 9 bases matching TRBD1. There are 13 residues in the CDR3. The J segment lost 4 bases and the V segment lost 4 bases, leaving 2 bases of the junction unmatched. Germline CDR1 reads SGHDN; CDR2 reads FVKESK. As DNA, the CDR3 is TGTGCCAGCAGCCTGACAGGGGGGTACGAGCAGTACTTC. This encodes CASSLTGGYEQYF.

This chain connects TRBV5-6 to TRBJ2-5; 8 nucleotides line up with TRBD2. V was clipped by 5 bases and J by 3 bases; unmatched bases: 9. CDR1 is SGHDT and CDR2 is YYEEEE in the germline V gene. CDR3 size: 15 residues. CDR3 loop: CASRQSGSSKETQYF. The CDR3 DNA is TGTGCCAGCAGGCAAAGCGGGAGCTCTAAAGAGACCCAGTACTTC.

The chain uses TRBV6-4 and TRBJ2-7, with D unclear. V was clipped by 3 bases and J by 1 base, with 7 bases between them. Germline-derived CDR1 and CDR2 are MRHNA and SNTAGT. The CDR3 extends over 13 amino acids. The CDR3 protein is CASSDPPSYEQYF. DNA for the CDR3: TGTGCCAGCAGTGATCCGCCTTCCTACGAGCAGTACTTC.

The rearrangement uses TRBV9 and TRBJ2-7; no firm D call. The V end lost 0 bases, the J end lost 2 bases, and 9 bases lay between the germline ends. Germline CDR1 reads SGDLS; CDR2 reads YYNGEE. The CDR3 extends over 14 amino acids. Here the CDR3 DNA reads TGTGCCAGCAGCGTAGATGGAGCCCCCTACGAGCAGTACTTC. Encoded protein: CASSVDGAPYEQYF.

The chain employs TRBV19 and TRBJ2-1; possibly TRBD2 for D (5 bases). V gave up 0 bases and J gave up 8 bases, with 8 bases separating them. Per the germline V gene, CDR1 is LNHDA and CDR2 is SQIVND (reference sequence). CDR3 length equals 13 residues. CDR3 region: CASSIDGEHEQFF. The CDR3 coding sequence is TGTGCCAGTAGTATAGATGGGGAGCATGAGCAGTTCTTC.

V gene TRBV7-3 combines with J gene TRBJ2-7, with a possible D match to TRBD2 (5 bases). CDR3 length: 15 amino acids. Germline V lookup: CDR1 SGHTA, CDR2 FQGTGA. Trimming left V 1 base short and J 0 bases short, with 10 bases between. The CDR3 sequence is CASSLMPSGSYEQYF. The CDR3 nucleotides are TGTGCCAGCAGCTTAATGCCCAGCGGCTCCTACGAGCAGTACTTC. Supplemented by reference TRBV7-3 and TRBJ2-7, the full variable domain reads GAGVSQTPSNKVTEKGKYVELRCDPISGHTALYWYRQSLGQGPEFLIYFQGTGAADDSGLPNDRFFAVRPEGSVSTLKIQRTERGDSAVYLCASSLMPSGSYEQYFGPGTRLTVT.